This T cell receptor (beta chain) was identified in a study of identical twins. MiXCR, run by TCRdb on the 5' RACE reads, gives a single entry per CDR3 protein. Among some 500,000 distinct CDR3 sequences listed, 7.5% to 10% were seen once. This clonotype was seen more than once but under ten times. Trimming removed 1 base from V and 0 bases from J; junction bases left unmatched: 11. Germline V gene lookup returns CDR1 DFQATT and CDR2 SNEGSKA (reference sequence). The CDR3 is 17 residues long. Another study also made use of these data, one on yellow fever vaccine responses in identical twins. That source adds: Vaccine-induced T cell responses in twins were reportedly observed to appear partly convergent, partly personalized.

Input material: PBMCs. This clonotype originated in a woman between 18 and 30 years old in good health. V usage is TRBV20-1 and J usage is TRBJ1-1; 7 positions match TRBD1. The CDR3 here is CSARGERGRVMNTEAFF. The CDR3, as DNA: TGCAGTGCTAGAGGGGAAAGGGGGCGCGTTATGAACACTGAAGCTTTCTTT.